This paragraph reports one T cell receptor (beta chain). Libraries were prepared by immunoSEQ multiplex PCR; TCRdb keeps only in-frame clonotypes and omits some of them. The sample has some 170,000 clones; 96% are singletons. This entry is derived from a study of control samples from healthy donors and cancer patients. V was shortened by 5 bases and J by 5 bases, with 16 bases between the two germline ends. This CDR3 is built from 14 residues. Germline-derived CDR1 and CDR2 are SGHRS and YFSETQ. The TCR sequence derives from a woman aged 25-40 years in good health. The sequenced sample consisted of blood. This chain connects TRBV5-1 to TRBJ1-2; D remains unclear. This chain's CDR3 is CASSPSGVRYGYTF. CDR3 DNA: TGCGCCAGCAGTCCGTCCGGCGTCAGGTATGGCTACACCTTC.